This TCR beta chain appears in the sequencing data of a study of cytomegalovirus exposure and HLA in healthy donors. CDR3 length: 15 residues. Deletions cut 3 bases from V and 3 bases from J, with 13 bases between. Germline-derived CDR1 and CDR2 are SGHTS and YDEGEE. PCR primers comprised 60 Vbeta and 13 Jbeta primers. Only in-frame clones appear in the TCRdb table, and some are missing; sequencing was by immunoSEQ multiplex PCR. Here the sample table reports 40,000 to 50,000 clones. This sequence originates from a woman between 35 and 50 years old in good health and CMV-seronegative. V is TRBV5-8 and J is TRBJ1-5; D may be TRBD1 (6 bases). Sequencing used PBMCs. The CDR3 spells CASSYDGQPNQPQHF. The CDR3 region has the DNA TGTGCCAGCAGCTACGACGGACAGCCCAATCAGCCCCAGCATTTT.